The T cell receptor (beta chain) under discussion was sequenced for a study of cytomegalovirus exposure and HLA in healthy donors. The study's findings and limits: The HLA-A and HLA-B alleles of most subjects were reportedly predicted accurately from TCR beta sequences.

PCR was performed using 60 Vbeta and 13 Jbeta primers. The repertoire was sequenced with immunoSEQ multiplex PCR; TCRdb's copy has only in-frame clones and lacks some. The sample includes 150,000 to 200,000 clones, around three quarters seen only once; the top ten take approximately 2.2%. Germline V gene data show CDR1 as KGHSH and CDR2 as LQKENI. This CDR3 comprises 16 residues. V shed 0 bases and J shed 5 bases, with 15 bases lying between them. With regard to this clone: Its target is unknown.

The specimen was PBMCs. The chain couples TRBV18 to TRBJ2-3, with D hard to call. The sequence was obtained from a woman in her forties or fifties in good health and CMV-seronegative. The CDR3 sequence: CASSPPSNSLGDTQYF. The CDR3 bases are TGTGCCAGCTCACCACCATCGAACAGTTTGGGAGATACGCAGTATTTT.